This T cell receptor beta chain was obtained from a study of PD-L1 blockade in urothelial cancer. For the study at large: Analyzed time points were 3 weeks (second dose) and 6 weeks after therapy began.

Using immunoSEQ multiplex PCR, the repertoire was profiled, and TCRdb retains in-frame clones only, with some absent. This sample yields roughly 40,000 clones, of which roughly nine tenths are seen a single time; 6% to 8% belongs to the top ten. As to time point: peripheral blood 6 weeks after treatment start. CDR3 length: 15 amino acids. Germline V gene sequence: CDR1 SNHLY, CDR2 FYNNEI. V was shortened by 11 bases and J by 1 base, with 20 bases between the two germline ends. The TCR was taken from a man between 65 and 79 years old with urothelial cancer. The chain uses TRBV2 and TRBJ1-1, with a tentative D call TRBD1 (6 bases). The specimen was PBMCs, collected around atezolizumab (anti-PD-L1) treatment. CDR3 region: CAVRQDRLRNTEAFF. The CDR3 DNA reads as TGTGCCGTTAGACAGGATAGGCTCCGGAACACTGAAGCTTTCTTT.